Each of the 12 T cell receptor beta chains below was sequenced from the same sample in a study of T and B cells in COVID-19 patients. Each TRB amplification used roughly 250-550 ng of genomic DNA from blood. TRB rearrangements were amplified by multiplex PCR with BIOMED2 TRB-A/B primers. TCRdb re-analysed the multiplex PCR reads in MiXCR, keeping a single row per CDR3 protein. The data contain 4,500 to 5,000 distinct CDR3 sequences, approximately 33% of them singletons. Sequencing used blood. Receptors were obtained from a human donor who had recovered from COVID-19.

The V and J genes are TRBV12-3 or TRBV12-4 and TRBJ2-4, with unresolved D. Deletions cut 4 bases from V and 7 bases from J, with 8 bases between. The length of the CDR3 is 12 residues. CDR3 in amino acids: CASSSLRNIQYF. The CDR3 region has the DNA TGTGCCAGCAGTTCACTGAGGAACATTCAGTACTTC.

This clonotype counts as large. This chain joins TRBV19 and TRBJ2-1; 11 nucleotides align to TRBD2. V trimming: 3 bases; J trimming: 3 bases; junction bases outside the gene matches: 1. The germline V gene has CDR1 LNHDA and CDR2 SQIVND (reference sequence). The length of the CDR3 is 15 residues. The CDR3 loop is CASSMTSGNYNEQFF. The CDR3 bases are TGTGCCAGTAGTATGACTAGCGGGAACTACAATGAGCAGTTCTTC.

There are a few counts of this clonotype. The genes are TRBV20-1 and TRBJ2-1; unclear D gene. V was pared by 1 base and J by 5 bases, with 9 bases between. The germline CDR1 and CDR2 sequences are DFQATT and SNEGSKA (reference sequence). The CDR3 runs to 13 residues. CDR3 bases: TGCAGTGCTAGAGCCAGAGCAGACAATGAGCAGTTCTTC. It translates to CSARARADNEQFF.

The rearrangement uses TRBV12-3 or TRBV12-4 and TRBJ2-2, with 7 bases lining up with TRBD1. This CDR3 comprises 15 residues. Trimming took 5 bases from V and 5 from J; bases not matched to a gene: 8. CDR3 in DNA: TGTGCCAGCAGTGGGGACAGTATCTATACCGGGGAGCTGTTTTTT. Its translation: CASSGDSIYTGELFF.

The chain employs TRBV18 and TRBJ1-5; D is ambiguous. CDR3 size: 13 residues. Trimming stripped 2 bases from V and 5 bases from J, with 7 bases between. Germline V gene sequence: CDR1 KGHSH, CDR2 LQKENI. CDR3 sequence: CASSPLGHQPQHF. CDR3 DNA: TGTGCCAGCTCACCATTGGGCCATCAGCCCCAGCATTTT.

This clonotype is termed medium-sized. The chain employs TRBV6-5 and TRBJ2-7, with D unresolved. V lost 2 bases and J 2 bases, leaving 16 bases between the germline ends. Germline V CDR1 and CDR2: MNHEY, SVGAGI. The CDR3 extends over 16 amino acids. In DNA form, the CDR3 reads TGTGCCAGCAGTTACCAGTCGGCAGGAAGAGCCTACGAGCAGTACTTC. This translates into CASSYQSAGRAYEQYF.

The V gene is TRBV6-2 or TRBV6-3, the J gene TRBJ1-4, with D possibly matching TRBD1 (5 bases). Trimming stripped 6 bases from V and 5 bases from J, with 19 bases between. Germline V gives CDR1 MNHEY, CDR2 SVGEGT. CDR3 length: 16 amino acids. The CDR3 loop reads CASSRTPGPGNEKLFF. DNA for the CDR3: TGTGCCAGCAGCCGGACTCCGGGACCGGGGAATGAAAAACTGTTTTTT.

This clonotype was observed a handful of times. The chain employs TRBV6-5 and TRBJ2-3; tentative D call: TRBD1 (7 bases). This CDR3 spans 17 amino acids. In germline, CDR1 is MNHEY, CDR2 SVGAGI. V gave up 4 bases and J gave up 2 bases, with 19 bases separating them. The CDR3 loop is CASSSPGGRADTDTQYF. In DNA, the CDR3 is TGTGCCAGCAGTTCCCCAGGGGGGCGAGCAGACACAGATACGCAGTATTTT.

This clonotype was seen just once. A single base separates this from a much larger clone, so it may be a read error. No conserved phenylalanine or tryptophan ends this CDR3, so it is likely a read error. The V call is TRBV6-5, the J call TRBJ2-2, with D perhaps matching TRBD1 or TRBD2 (5 bases each). This CDR3 is built from 16 residues. CDR1 and CDR2 from the germline V gene are MNHEY and SVGAGI. V dropped 0 bases and J dropped 0 bases, with 8 bases sitting between them. CDR3 in amino acids: CASSYSMGPNTGELFS. The CDR3, as DNA: TGTGCCAGCAGTTACTCGATGGGACCGAACACCGGGGAGCTGTTTTCT.

This clonotype showed up just a few times. In DNA, the CDR3 is TGCGCCAGCAGTGAGTATCCGGGACAGGCCCCCTACGAGCAGTACTTC. Translated: CASSEYPGQAPYEQYF. The V call is TRBV10-1, the J call TRBJ2-7, with 8 bases fitting TRBD1. With 1 base clipped from V and 2 bases from J, the junction kept 7 bases outside the gene matches. Germline CDR1 and CDR2: WNHNN and SYGVQD (reference sequence). This CDR3 is built from 16 residues.

The chain carries TRBV6-5 and TRBJ2-1; the D gene could be TRBD1 or TRBD2 (5 bases each). The V gene lost 5 bases and the J gene lost 0 bases, with 14 bases spanning the gap. Germline-derived CDR1 and CDR2 are MNHEY and SVGAGI. This CDR3 contains 16 residues. This CDR3 is CASSRDQRSSYNEQFF. The CDR3 bases are TGTGCCAGCAGTAGGGACCAAAGAAGCTCCTACAATGAGCAGTTCTTC.

This clonotype is medium-sized in the sample. The chain couples TRBV6-5 to TRBJ1-4; the D is unclear. V lost 0 bases and J 3 bases, leaving 8 bases between the germline ends. The CDR3 runs 15 residues. Germline CDR1 reads MNHEY; CDR2 reads SVGAGI. The CDR3 spells CASSYSSRSNEKLFF. CDR3 DNA sequence: TGTGCCAGCAGTTACTCCTCCCGGTCTAATGAAAAACTGTTTTTT.